This T cell receptor (beta chain) emerged from a study of blood T cell repertoires in COVID-19. Clones were sequenced by immunoSEQ multiplex PCR, and TCRdb holds only the in-frame ones, with some missing. In the table there are 250,000 or so clones, approximately 88% of which are singletons. The CDR3 loop spans 16 amino acids. Losses at the gene ends were 5 bases for V and 4 bases for J; bases not matched to a gene: 6. CDR1 and CDR2 (germline): LNHDA, SQIVND (reference sequence). The gene calls are TRBV19 and TRBJ2-2; 11 positions match TRBD1. The origin of this receptor is a woman in her twenties or thirties with COVID-19, enrolled during active disease. The sample comprised peripheral blood. The CDR3 reads CASSAPGQGVTGELFF. CDR3 bases: TGTGCCAGTAGTGCCCCGGGACAGGGGGTCACCGGGGAGCTGTTTTTT.